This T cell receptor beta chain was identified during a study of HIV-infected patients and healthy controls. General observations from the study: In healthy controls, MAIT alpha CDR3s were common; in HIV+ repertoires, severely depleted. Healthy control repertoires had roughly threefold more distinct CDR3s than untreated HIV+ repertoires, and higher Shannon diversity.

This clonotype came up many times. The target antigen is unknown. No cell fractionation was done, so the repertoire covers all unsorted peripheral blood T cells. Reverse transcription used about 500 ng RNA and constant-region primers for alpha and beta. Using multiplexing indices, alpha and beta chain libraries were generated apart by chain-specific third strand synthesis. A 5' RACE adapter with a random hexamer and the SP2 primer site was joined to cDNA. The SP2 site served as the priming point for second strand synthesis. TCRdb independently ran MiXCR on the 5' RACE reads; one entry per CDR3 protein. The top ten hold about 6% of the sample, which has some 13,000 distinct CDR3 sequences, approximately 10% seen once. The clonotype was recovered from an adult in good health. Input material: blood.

The CDR3, as DNA: TGTGCCAGCTCACAGGGTCGGACTCAGCCCCAGCATTTT. Translated, it gives CASSQGRTQPQHF. The V call is TRBV18, the J call TRBJ1-5; D unclear. Germline CDR1 KGHSH, CDR2 LQKENI. V was trimmed by 4 bases and J by 6 bases, leaving 10 bases between them. CDR3 size: 13 residues.